A selection of T cell receptor beta chains follows, all from one sample in a study of T-cell reconstitution after alpha-beta-depleted transplantation in children. TCRdb reprocessed the PCR reads via MiXCR and lists one record per CDR3 protein. The sample carries a few hundred thousand distinct CDR3 sequences, approximately 16% recorded once. The sequencing used PBMCs from the stem cell graft donor, collected from the stem cell graft. The receptors come from a human donor who donated a stem cell graft to a child with acute lymphoblastic leukemia. CDR3s include the opening cysteine and the closing phenylalanine or tryptophan. The order of the fields is V gene, J gene, CDR3 protein.

>TRBV25-1|TRBJ1-4
CASSGHRPATNEKLFF
>TRBV12-3/TRBV12-4|TRBJ2-7
CASSSPYRGLSEQYF
>TRBV5-5|TRBJ1-5
CASSLNPAGRQPQHF
>TRBV12-3/TRBV12-4|TRBJ1-1
CASKMDTSNTEAFF
>TRBV7-9|TRBJ1-2
CASSFDRDFFNYGYTF
>TRBV27|TRBJ2-7
CASSLRAGPYEQYF
>TRBV5-1|TRBJ2-4
CASSPILAKNIQYF
>TRBV7-6|TRBJ2-7
CASSLGQAPGVEQYF
>TRBV6-4|TRBJ2-6
CASSRLAGVTSGANVLTF
>TRBV5-1|TRBJ2-3
CASSLEAGTSGPTDTQYF
>TRBV5-1|TRBJ1-2
CASSLEAGGYGYTF
>TRBV12-3/TRBV12-4|TRBJ2-5
CALSLSGGGPTKETQYF
>TRBV9|TRBJ2-1
CASSVAWGRDEQFF
>TRBV6-5|TRBJ2-3
CASRGTVLSTDTQYF
>TRBV29-1|TRBJ2-1
CSVEVPWGREGPSSYNEQFF
>TRBV5-1|TRBJ2-6
CASSLENSGANVLTF
>TRBV11-1|TRBJ2-7
CASSRGTGKNEQYF
>TRBV15|TRBJ1-6
CATSRRQSIYDPLHF
>TRBV3-1|TRBJ2-1
CASSQVGWRTNYNEQFF
>TRBV18|TRBJ2-5
CASSPEPQETQYF
>TRBV24-1|TRBJ2-1
CATSVAGNKEQFF
>TRBV5-1|TRBJ1-3
CASSSKVPGNTIYF
>TRBV6-5|TRBJ2-2
CASSSFSGDTNTGELFF
>TRBV11-2|TRBJ2-2
CASSLQLADTGELFF
>TRBV10-3|TRBJ1-2
CAISSTVFYGYTF
>TRBV20-1|TRBJ1-1
CSAAGTEAFF
>TRBV18|TRBJ2-1
CASSPRGTSGVNEQFF
>TRBV19|TRBJ1-1
CASSHGTGGMNTEAFF
>TRBV15|TRBJ2-3
CATSRDAGQGTDTQYF
>TRBV19|TRBJ2-7
CASSISGLSYEQYF